Listed below are T cell receptor beta chains from one sample, sequenced in a study of radiotherapy plus CTLA-4 blockade in lung cancer. Using immunoSEQ multiplex PCR, the repertoire was profiled, and TCRdb retains in-frame clones only, with some absent. The sample lists around 45,000 clones; more than 70% were seen once. The input for sequencing was peripheral blood, taken from a patient treated with radiotherapy plus ipilimumab. Receptors were obtained from a human donor with non-small cell lung cancer who had stable disease on radiotherapy plus ipilimumab. The conserved cysteine and the conserved F or W are not part of the CDR3 here.

v_gene: TRBV19
len: 12
j_gene: TRBJ2-3
CDR3aa: ASSIGQRSDTQY

v_gene: TRBV10-2
len: 10
j_gene: TRBJ2-5
CDR3aa: ASSESTETQY

v_gene: TRBV6-5
len: 10
j_gene: TRBJ2-2
CDR3aa: ASGFSGGELF

v_gene: TRBV28
len: 12
j_gene: TRBJ1-1
CDR3aa: ASSFLGGLSEAF

v_gene: TRBV18
len: 13
j_gene: TRBJ1-1
CDR3aa: ASSPLTVRNTEAF

v_gene: TRBV7-6
len: 13
j_gene: TRBJ2-5
CDR3aa: ASSETSGGFETQY

v_gene: TRBV7-2
len: 10
j_gene: TRBJ2-7
CDR3aa: AIMGQGYEQY

v_gene: TRBV10-3
len: 12
j_gene: TRBJ1-4
CDR3aa: AIRVQGADEKLF

v_gene: TRBV2
len: 14
j_gene: TRBJ1-2
CDR3aa: ASSYVTGTGAYGYT

v_gene: TRBV19
len: 11
j_gene: TRBJ1-5
CDR3aa: ASSAGRNQPQH

v_gene: TRBV4-3
len: 14
j_gene: TRBJ1-2
CDR3aa: ASSPQGDSANYGYT

v_gene: TRBV4-1
len: 14
j_gene: TRBJ1-2
CDR3aa: ASSQVGTTAAYGYT

v_gene: TRBV28
len: 13
j_gene: TRBJ1-2
CDR3aa: ASSSRGPGNYGYT

v_gene: TRBV6-4
len: 15
j_gene: TRBJ1-5
CDR3aa: ASSDLIKDKSNQPQH

v_gene: TRBV19
len: 12
j_gene: TRBJ2-3
CDR3aa: ASSIDLLVNTQY

v_gene: TRBV30
len: 13
j_gene: TRBJ1-2
CDR3aa: AWSVLDRGLYGYT

v_gene: TRBV7-2
len: 12
j_gene: TRBJ2-5
CDR3aa: ASSESRGQETQY

v_gene: TRBV14
len: 13
j_gene: TRBJ1-3
CDR3aa: ASSAQGFSGNTIY

v_gene: TRBV2
len: 12
j_gene: TRBJ1-6
CDR3aa: ASTSTAANSPLH

v_gene: TRBV29-1
len: 9
j_gene: TRBJ1-1
CDR3aa: SGTPNTEAF

v_gene: TRBV19
len: 13
j_gene: TRBJ1-1
CDR3aa: ASTPTGFKDTEAF

v_gene: TRBV23-1
len: 14
j_gene: TRBJ2-3
CDR3aa: ASSQFSGQATDTQY

v_gene: TRBV30
len: 10
j_gene: TRBJ1-2
CDR3aa: AGAGVGYGYT

v_gene: TRBV10-3
len: 13
j_gene: TRBJ1-6
CDR3aa: AISDFAAHNSPLH

v_gene: TRBV2
len: 14
j_gene: TRBJ2-1
CDR3aa: ASSEDFSTDTDEQF

v_gene: TRBV6-6
len: 11
j_gene: TRBJ2-5
CDR3aa: ASVRTGEETQY

v_gene: TRBV4-1
len: 11
j_gene: TRBJ2-5
CDR3aa: ASSESMGETQY

v_gene: TRBV7-2
len: 14
j_gene: TRBJ1-3
CDR3aa: ASSLIPGSSGNTIY